One sample yielded the 17 T cell receptor beta chains listed below, sequenced in a study of OX40 agonist ivuxolimab in advanced cancers. Assay used: immunoSEQ multiplex PCR; TCRdb lists only in-frame clones, some missing. The data contain 35,000 to 40,000 clones, roughly 72% of them singletons. Sequences were derived from CD4+ or CD8+ T cells sorted from blood, sampled in a trial of the OX40 agonist ivuxolimab. The receptors here all came from an adult with an advanced solid tumor such as melanoma, head and neck, liver or kidney cancer.

The genes are TRBV5-8 and TRBJ2-5; D unresolved. V lost 4 bases, J lost 4 bases, and 2 bases lay in between. The V gene's germline CDR1 is SGHTS and CDR2 YDEGEE. The CDR3 spans 10 residues. The CDR3 nucleotides read TGTGCCAGCAGCCGAGAGACCCAGTACTTC. Its protein is CASSRETQYF.

The chain combines TRBV29-1 with TRBJ1-1; the D gene is possibly TRBD1 (5 bases). The CDR3 loop spans 15 amino acids. Trimming removed 4 bases at V and 5 bases at J, with 20 bases between. Germline V gene data show CDR1 as SQVTM and CDR2 as ANQGSEA. CDR3 DNA: TGCAGCGTTGGGACACAGGAGAGGACTACGACTGAAGCTTTCTTT. Translation gives CSVGTQERTTTEAFF. Filled out from reference TRBV29-1 and TRBJ1-1, the complete variable domain reads SAVISQKPSRDICQRGTSLTIQCQVDSQVTMMFWYRQQPGQSLTLIATANQGSEATYESGFVIDKFPISRPNLTFSTLTVSNMSPEDSSIYLCSVGTQERTTTEAFFGQGTRLTVV.

The CDR3 here is CASSKGADRGNEQYF. Here the CDR3 DNA reads TGTGCCAGCAGCAAAGGGGCGGACAGGGGAAACGAGCAGTACTTC. The chain recombines TRBV21-1 with TRBJ2-7; TRBD1 is the table's D call, not checked against the DNA. TRBV21-1 is noted as a pseudogene. This CDR3 has 15 amino acids.

The genes are TRBV5-4 and TRBJ2-2; D is unresolved. V lost 0 bases and J 4 bases, leaving 4 bases between the germline ends. CDR1 is SGHNT, CDR2 YYREEE, per germline (reference sequence). The CDR3 length is 13 residues. The CDR3 nucleotides are TGTGCCAGCAGCTTGGTGGCCACCGGGGAGCTGTTTTTT. This codes for CASSLVATGELFF.

The rearrangement links TRBV5-1 to TRBJ2-3, with 9 bases that match TRBD2. After removal of 0 bases from V and 4 bases from J, the junction contained 6 bases not matched to a gene. This CDR3 is built from 16 residues. CDR1 and CDR2 from the germline V gene are SGHRS and YFSETQ. CDR3 coding DNA: TGCGCCAGCAGCTTGGCCTCAGCGGGGGGCGCAGATACGCAGTATTTT. This codes for CASSLASAGGADTQYF.

The chain is built from TRBV5-1 and TRBJ1-3; possible D gene TRBD1, 6 bases. CDR1 is SGHRS, CDR2 YFSETQ, per germline. The length of the CDR3 is 16 residues. V lost 0 bases to trimming and J lost 4 bases, with 14 bases between them. As DNA, the CDR3 is TGCGCCAGCAGCTTGGCACTACAGGGTAGCGGAAACACCATATATTTT. Translated, it gives CASSLALQGSGNTIYF.

J is TRBJ1-1 and V is TRBV5-8; unclear D gene. The V end lost 1 base, the J end lost 6 bases, and 13 bases lay between the germline ends. CDR1 is SGHTS, CDR2 YDEGEE, per germline. This CDR3 has 14 residues. The CDR3 reads CASSLLLYSPEAFF. In DNA form, the CDR3 reads TGTGCCAGCAGCTTGCTCCTCTATTCTCCTGAAGCTTTCTTT.

This clone has more than one count but fewer than ten. The sample holds other DNA sequences that translate to the same CDR3. The chain combines TRBV4-2 with TRBJ2-5, with 9 bases matching TRBD2. Trimming took 0 bases from V and 13 from J; bases not matched to a gene: 9. The germline V gene encodes CDR1 LGHNA and CDR2 YNFKEQ. CDR3 length equals 14 residues. Here the CDR3 DNA reads TGTGCCAGCAGCCAAGATGGGCGGGGGGGCCTCTGGTACTTC. Encoded protein: CASSQDGRGGLWYF.

CDR3 sequence: CASSIVTGPGELFF. Written as DNA, the CDR3 is TGTGCCAGTAGTATAGTGACAGGGCCCGGGGAGCTGTTTTTT. This chain connects TRBV19 to TRBJ2-2, with TRBD1 matching 7 bases. Trimming at V came to 1 base and at J to 6 bases, leaving 2 bases not matched to a gene. From germline, CDR1 is LNHDA and CDR2 SQIVND (reference sequence). CDR3 length: 14 amino acids.

The chain is built from TRBV30 and TRBJ2-5; D uncertain. V dropped 7 bases and J dropped 4 bases, with 19 bases sitting between them. The germline gives CDR1 GTSNPN, CDR2 SVGIG (reference sequence). The CDR3 spans 14 residues. CDR3 loop: CALKGLQVRETQYF. The CDR3 DNA follows: TGTGCCTTGAAGGGTCTTCAGGTGCGAGAGACCCAGTACTTC.

The chain uses TRBV2 and TRBJ2-5, with 8 positions matching TRBD1. CDR3 length: 14 residues. The germline gives CDR1 SNHLY, CDR2 FYNNEI. The junction had 8 bases not matched to a gene; V was cut back by 4 bases and J by 7 bases. The CDR3 nucleotides are TGTGCCAGCAGTGGCACATTACAGGGGGGGACCCAGTACTTC. Residues: CASSGTLQGGTQYF.

The genes are TRBV2 and TRBJ1-2, with a possible D match to TRBD1 (5 bases). The V end was cut by 1 base, the J end by 7 bases, with 13 bases between. This CDR3 has 14 amino acids. Germline V gene sequence: CDR1 SNHLY, CDR2 FYNNEI. The CDR3 DNA follows: TGTGCCAGCAGTGAAGAAGGGGCATTGGGTGGCTACACCTTC. It codes for CASSEEGALGGYTF.

The V and J genes are TRBV29-1 and TRBJ1-1; no definite D call. This CDR3 contains 13 residues. Germline CDR1 is SQVTM and CDR2 is ANQGSEA. Trimming took 3 bases from V and 7 from J, leaving 15 bases between them. The CDR3 loop reads CSVEGPELDEAFF. The CDR3 DNA reads TGCAGCGTTGAGGGTCCCGAGTTAGATGAAGCTTTCTTT.

The chain joins TRBV6-5 to TRBJ2-7; 10 bases map to TRBD2. This CDR3 region has 15 residues. V shed 2 bases, J shed 2 bases, and the junction held 3 bases outside the gene matches. CDR1 and CDR2 from the germline V gene are MNHEY and SVGAGI. CDR3 coding DNA: TGTGCCAGCAGTTACGAGCGGGGGGGTACCTACGAGCAGTACTTC. Amino acids: CASSYERGGTYEQYF.

The rearrangement links TRBV2 to TRBJ1-5; 9 positions match TRBD1. Germline lookup yields CDR1 SNHLY and CDR2 FYNNEI. Trimming removed 10 bases from V and 0 bases from J; junction bases left unmatched: 4. The CDR3 has 14 amino acids. In DNA, the CDR3 is TGTGCCACCGGGACAGGGTATAGCAATCAGCCCCAGCATTTT. Residues: CATGTGYSNQPQHF. The variable domain in full, completed from reference TRBV2 and TRBJ1-5, reads EPEVTQTPSHQVTQMGQEVILRCVPISNHLYFYWYRQILGQKVEFLVSFYNNEISEKSEIFDDQFSVERPDGSNFTLKIRSTKLEDSAMYFCATGTGYSNQPQHFGDGTRLSIL.

This chain uses TRBV11-3 with TRBJ2-7; 7 bases line up with TRBD1. The CDR3 is 14 residues long. Trimming removed 5 bases from V and 0 bases from J; junction bases left unmatched: 4. Germline V gene lookup returns CDR1 SGHNT and CDR2 YENEEA. Written as DNA, the CDR3 is TGTGCCAGCAGCACAGGGGAAAGCTCCTACGAGCAGTACGTC. Protein sequence: CASSTGESSYEQYV.

This clone came up a few times. The rearrangement links TRBV2 to TRBJ2-5; TRBD1 might be the D (7 bases). Trimming removed 6 bases at V and 5 bases at J, with 16 bases between. This CDR3 spans 14 amino acids. Germline assignment: CDR1 SNHLY and CDR2 FYNNEI. CDR3 DNA sequence: TGTGCCAGCAGCCAAGGGACAGCGGGCGAGACCCAGTACTTC. This encodes CASSQGTAGETQYF.